A single sample is the source of the 30 T cell receptor beta chains below, sequenced in a study of T cells expressing NK-cell markers. TCRdb reprocessed the 5' RACE reads, keeping one entry per CDR3 protein, no DNA. The sample's table shows hundreds of thousands of distinct CDR3 sequences. Material for sequencing was blood T cells: a sorted CD56 or NKG2C T cell subset, CD4+ or CD8+ T cells, or bulk PBMC T cells (not recorded which). The origin of the receptors is a man aged 18-69 years in good health.

The gene calls are TRBV5-1 and TRBJ2-1; the TCRdb call, TRBD2, lacks DNA for checking. The CDR3 loop spans 15 amino acids. Germline assignment: CDR1 SGHRS and CDR2 YFSETQ. CDR3: CASSVRGGILNEQFF.

J is TRBJ1-1 and V is TRBV20-1; TCRdb returns TRBD1, unconfirmable since there is no DNA. Per germline, CDR1 DFQATT and CDR2 SNEGSKA (reference sequence). This CDR3 comprises 15 residues. CDR3 sequence: CSAPTRGTMNTEAFF.

The V gene is TRBV7-9, the J gene TRBJ2-1. CDR3 length: 15 residues. Germline values: CDR1 SEHNR, CDR2 FQNEAQ (reference sequence). The CDR3 loop is CASSHGRVNYNEQFF.

The genes are TRBV7-2 and TRBJ2-3; TCRdb indicates TRBD2, and absent DNA this call remains unverified. CDR1 is SGHTA and CDR2 is FQGNSA in the germline V gene. The CDR3 runs 15 residues. CDR3 sequence reads: CASSPSRGTGDTQYF.

The gene calls are TRBV7-8 and TRBJ2-3. The CDR3 runs to 13 residues. CDR1 and CDR2 (germline): SGHVS, FQNEAQ. The CDR3 reads CASSLRVQTTQYF.

The rearrangement links TRBV7-9 to TRBJ1-1. This CDR3 comprises 14 residues. CDR1 and CDR2 from the germline V gene are SEHNR and FQNEAQ (reference sequence). The CDR3: CASSLGHLNTEAFF.

This chain links TRBV20-1 with TRBJ2-7. The germline V gene has CDR1 DFQATT and CDR2 SNEGSKA (reference sequence). The CDR3 has 11 amino acids. Here the CDR3 reads CSASGSYEQYF.

The V and J genes are TRBV29-1 and TRBJ2-3; the TRBD2 assignment by TCRdb is unverifiable without DNA. CDR1 SQVTM and CDR2 ANQGSEA come from the germline V gene. The CDR3 contains 16 residues. CDR3 loop: CSVRTSGSFSTDTQYF.

This sequence joins TRBV5-1 and TRBJ2-1; absent DNA, TCRdb's TRBD1 call cannot be checked. CDR3 length: 16 residues. Germline V gene sequence: CDR1 SGHRS, CDR2 YFSETQ. CDR3: CASSRGGGAWNNEQFF.

This chain's CDR3 is CASSNRGIDSPLHF. J is TRBJ1-6 and V is TRBV12-3 or TRBV12-4; with no DNA, the TCRdb D assignment of TRBD1 cannot be verified. The CDR3 sequence is 14 residues long.

This chain links TRBV14 with TRBJ2-5; with no DNA, the TCRdb D assignment of TRBD1 cannot be verified. The CDR3 extends over 16 amino acids. The germline gives CDR1 SGHDN, CDR2 FVKESK. CDR3: CASSQYRQTRQETQYF.

The chain links TRBV30 to TRBJ2-5; without DNA, the TCRdb call of TRBD1 cannot be checked. The CDR3 totals 15 residues. Germline CDR1 is GTSNPN and CDR2 is SVGIG (reference sequence). CDR3 amino acids: CAWSVQGGRQETQYF.

The chain joins TRBV30 to TRBJ2-2; TCRdb lists TRBD1, though no DNA is available to test this call. Germline V gene data show CDR1 as GTSNPN and CDR2 as SVGIG (reference sequence). The CDR3 totals 13 residues. CDR3 loop: CAWTGGATGELFF.

The chain uses TRBV12-3 or TRBV12-4 and TRBJ2-6; TCRdb returns TRBD1, unconfirmable since there is no DNA. This CDR3 contains 16 residues. CDR3 residues: CASSRDRTSGANVLTF.

The CDR3 loop is CASSVRAHEHEAFF. This chain links TRBV7-9 with TRBJ1-1. Germline CDR1 and CDR2: SEHNR and FQNEAQ (reference sequence). The CDR3 runs to 14 residues.

V is TRBV18 and J is TRBJ1-1; checking the TCRdb D call of TRBD1 is not possible without DNA. This CDR3 is built from 15 residues. Germline CDR1 is KGHSH and CDR2 is LQKENI. Here the CDR3 reads CASSPLETVNTEAFF.

V and J are TRBV2 and TRBJ1-5; TCRdb's D gene call, TRBD1, goes unchecked for lack of DNA. CDR3 length equals 12 residues. CDR1 and CDR2 (germline): SNHLY, FYNNEI. This CDR3 reads CASSHRDSQQHF.

The chain couples TRBV7-2 to TRBJ2-5; absent DNA, TCRdb's TRBD1 call cannot be checked. The CDR3 has 14 amino acids. Germline-derived CDR1 and CDR2 are SGHTA and FQGNSA. CDR3 region: CASSSGTGSGTQYF.

The chain joins TRBV15 to TRBJ2-3; checking the TCRdb D call of TRBD2 is not possible without DNA. Germline assignment: CDR1 LNHNV and CDR2 YYDKDF (reference sequence). The CDR3 spans 18 residues. The CDR3 here is CATSRDRYASHRMNTQYF.

The chain links TRBV20-1 to TRBJ2-3; no DNA is available, so the TRBD1 call from TCRdb remains unchecked. Looked up from germline, CDR1 is DFQATT and CDR2 is SNEGSKA (reference sequence). CDR3 size: 15 residues. The CDR3 loop reads CSARRGGTSTDTQYF.

The chain recombines TRBV2 with TRBJ2-2. Germline V gene lookup returns CDR1 SNHLY and CDR2 FYNNEI. The CDR3 runs to 15 residues. The CDR3 sequence: CASSEEHPTSGELFF.

This sequence joins TRBV4-1 and TRBJ2-5. Germline V lookup: CDR1 MGHRA, CDR2 YSYEKL. The CDR3 totals 15 residues. CDR3 amino acids: CASSQDARIKETQYF.

The chain joins TRBV27 to TRBJ2-7; TCRdb picks TRBD1, but there is no DNA to check that call. Germline-derived CDR1 and CDR2 are MNHEY and SMNVEV (reference sequence). The CDR3 covers 14 residues. The chain's CDR3 is CASSTWTGYYEQYF.

The chain carries TRBV7-9 and TRBJ2-1; the TCRdb D gene call, TRBD1, has no DNA to confirm it. Per germline, CDR1 SEHNR and CDR2 FQNEAQ (reference sequence). The CDR3 length is 15 residues. The CDR3 is CASSFPGGKNNEQFF.

The V gene is TRBV20-1, the J gene TRBJ1-2; TCRdb outputs TRBD1, but without DNA this stays unchecked. The germline gives CDR1 DFQATT, CDR2 SNEGSKA (reference sequence). The CDR3 is 15 amino acids. The CDR3 region is CSARVPGQGALGYTF.

The chain joins TRBV20-1 to TRBJ2-1; the TCRdb D gene call, TRBD2, has no DNA to confirm it. Germline CDR1 and CDR2: DFQATT and SNEGSKA (reference sequence). CDR3 length: 18 residues. The CDR3 loop is CSLPLRTSGGRSYNEQFF.

The chain couples TRBV18 to TRBJ2-2; TCRdb lists TRBD1, though no DNA is available to test this call. This CDR3 spans 17 amino acids. CDR1 is KGHSH, CDR2 LQKENI, per germline. The CDR3 here is CASSPGSMTGGTGELFF.

V gene TRBV5-1 combines with J gene TRBJ2-3; the TRBD2 assignment by TCRdb is unverifiable without DNA. CDR3 size: 16 residues. Germline V gives CDR1 SGHRS, CDR2 YFSETQ. The CDR3 spells CASSSVGTKSTDTQYF. The full variable domain, in which reference TRBV5-1 and TRBJ2-3 provide the parts outside the CDR3, is KAGVTQTPRYLIKTRGQQVTLSCSPISGHRSVSWYQQTPGQGLQFLFEYFSETQRNKGNFPGRFSGRQFSNSRSEMNVSTLELGDSALYLCASSSVGTKSTDTQYFGPGTRLTVL.

The V call is TRBV6-1, the J call TRBJ2-1; without DNA, the TCRdb call of TRBD2 cannot be checked. The germline CDR1 and CDR2 sequences are MNHNS and SASEGT. The CDR3 length is 16 residues. This CDR3 reads CASRRAGLAGNNEQFF.

This chain uses TRBV28 with TRBJ1-6. The CDR3 is 11 amino acids. CDR1 is MDHEN, CDR2 SYDVKM, per germline. The CDR3 region is CASSSDGRLHF.